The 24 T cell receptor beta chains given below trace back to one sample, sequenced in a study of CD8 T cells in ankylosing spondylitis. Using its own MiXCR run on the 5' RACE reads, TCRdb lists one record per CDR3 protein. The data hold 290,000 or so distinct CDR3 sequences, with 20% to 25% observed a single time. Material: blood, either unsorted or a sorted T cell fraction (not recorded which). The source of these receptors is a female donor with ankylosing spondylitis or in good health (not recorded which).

The CDR3 spells CASSHEGEQYF. CDR3 in DNA: TGTGCCAGCAGCCACGAAGGCGAGCAGTACTTC. J is TRBJ2-7 and V is TRBV3-1, with D unclear. V shed 3 bases and J shed 6 bases, with 6 bases lying between them. Germline lookup yields CDR1 LGHDT and CDR2 YNNKEL (reference sequence). The CDR3 covers 11 residues.

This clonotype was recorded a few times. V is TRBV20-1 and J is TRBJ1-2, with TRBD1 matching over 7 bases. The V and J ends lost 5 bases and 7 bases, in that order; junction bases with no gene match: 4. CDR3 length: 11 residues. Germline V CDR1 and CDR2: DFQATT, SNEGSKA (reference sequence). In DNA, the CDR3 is TGCAGTGCTGGCCGGGACAGTGGCTACACCTTC. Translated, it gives CSAGRDSGYTF.

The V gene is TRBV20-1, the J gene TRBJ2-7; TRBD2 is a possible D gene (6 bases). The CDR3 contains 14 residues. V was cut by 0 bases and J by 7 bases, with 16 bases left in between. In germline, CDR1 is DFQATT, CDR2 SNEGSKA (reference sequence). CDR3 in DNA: TGCAGTGCTAGAGAGCGGGAAACTGTTCGGGAGCAGTACTTC. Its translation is CSARERETVREQYF.

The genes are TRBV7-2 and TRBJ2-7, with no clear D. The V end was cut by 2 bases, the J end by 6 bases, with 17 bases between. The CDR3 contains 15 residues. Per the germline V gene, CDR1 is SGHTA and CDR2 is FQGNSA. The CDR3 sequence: CASSLIGYGPREQYF. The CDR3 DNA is TGTGCCAGCAGCTTAATAGGGTACGGTCCTCGCGAGCAGTACTTC.

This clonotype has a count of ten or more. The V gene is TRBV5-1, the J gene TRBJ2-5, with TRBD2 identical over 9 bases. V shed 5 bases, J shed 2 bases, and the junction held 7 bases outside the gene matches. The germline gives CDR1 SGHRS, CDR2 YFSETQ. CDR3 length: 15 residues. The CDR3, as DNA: TGCGCCAGCAGATCAAGGACTAGCGTACAAGAGACCCAGTACTTC. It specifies CASRSRTSVQETQYF.

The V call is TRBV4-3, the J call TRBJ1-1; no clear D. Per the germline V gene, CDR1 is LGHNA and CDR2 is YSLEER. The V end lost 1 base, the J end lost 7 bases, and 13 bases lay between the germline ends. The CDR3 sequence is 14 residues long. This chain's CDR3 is CASSQVLGLGEAFF. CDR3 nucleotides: TGCGCCAGCAGCCAAGTTCTAGGACTTGGTGAAGCTTTCTTT.

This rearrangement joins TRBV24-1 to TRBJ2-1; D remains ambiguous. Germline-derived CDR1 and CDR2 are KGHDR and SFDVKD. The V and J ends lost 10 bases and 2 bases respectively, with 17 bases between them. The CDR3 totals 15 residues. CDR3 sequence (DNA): TGTGCCACTTCGTCGCTTTCTGCCCCCTACAATGAGCAGTTCTTC. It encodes CATSSLSAPYNEQFF.

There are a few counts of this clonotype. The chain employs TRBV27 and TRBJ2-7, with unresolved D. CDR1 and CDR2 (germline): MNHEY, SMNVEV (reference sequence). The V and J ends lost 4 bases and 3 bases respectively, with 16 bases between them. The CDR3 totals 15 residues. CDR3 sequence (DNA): TGTGCCAGCAGTTCCAGGCGAAATGCCCACTACGAGCAGTACTTC. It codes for CASSSRRNAHYEQYF.

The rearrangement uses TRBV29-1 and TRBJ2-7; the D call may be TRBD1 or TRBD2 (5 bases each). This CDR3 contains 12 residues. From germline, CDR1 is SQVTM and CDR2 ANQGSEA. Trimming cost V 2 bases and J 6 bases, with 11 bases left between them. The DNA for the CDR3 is TGCAGCGTTGAAATGCAGGGAGCCGAGCAGTACTTC. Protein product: CSVEMQGAEQYF.

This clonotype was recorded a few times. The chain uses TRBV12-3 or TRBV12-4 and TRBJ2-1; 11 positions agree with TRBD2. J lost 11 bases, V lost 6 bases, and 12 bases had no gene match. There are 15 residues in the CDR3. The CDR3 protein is CASRKGASGGPQQFF. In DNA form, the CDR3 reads TGTGCCAGCAGGAAGGGAGCTAGCGGGGGGCCCCAGCAGTTCTTC.

In DNA, the CDR3 is TGTGCCAGCAGCCCCTCGGGACCTGAGGGTTCCAAAAACATTCAGTACTTC. This gives the protein CASSPSGPEGSKNIQYF. V and J are TRBV7-9 and TRBJ2-4; the D gene could be TRBD1 or TRBD2 (5 bases each). CDR3 length: 17 residues. The germline V gene encodes CDR1 SEHNR and CDR2 FQNEAQ (reference sequence). The V and J ends lost 5 bases and 2 bases respectively, with 19 bases between them.

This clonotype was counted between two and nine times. Written as DNA, the CDR3 is TGTGCCAGCAGTTTTGACTACCGGGTAGAAAAACTGTTTTTT. Encoded protein: CASSFDYRVEKLFF. The gene calls are TRBV12-3 or TRBV12-4 and TRBJ1-4, with D hard to call. CDR3 length equals 14 residues. The V end lost 3 bases, the J end lost 8 bases, and 13 bases lay between the germline ends.

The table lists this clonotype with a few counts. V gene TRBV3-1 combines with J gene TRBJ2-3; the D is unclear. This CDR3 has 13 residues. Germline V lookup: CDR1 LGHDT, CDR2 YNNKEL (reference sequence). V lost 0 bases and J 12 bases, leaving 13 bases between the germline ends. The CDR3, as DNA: TGTGCCAGCAGCCAAGACCCCCAAGCCCAACAGTATTTT. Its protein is CASSQDPQAQQYF.

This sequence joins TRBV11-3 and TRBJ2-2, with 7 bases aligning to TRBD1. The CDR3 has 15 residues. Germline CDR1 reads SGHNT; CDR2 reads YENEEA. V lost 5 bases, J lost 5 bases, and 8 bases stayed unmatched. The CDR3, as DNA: TGTGCCAGCAGCCCCAGACAGGGTGAAACCGGGGAGCTGTTTTTT. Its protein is CASSPRQGETGELFF.

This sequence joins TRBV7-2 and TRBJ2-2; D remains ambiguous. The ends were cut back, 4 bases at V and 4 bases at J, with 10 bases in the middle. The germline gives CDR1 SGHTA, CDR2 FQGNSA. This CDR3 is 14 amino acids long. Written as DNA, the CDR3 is TGTGCCAGCAGCTCTCTGATGAGCACCGGGGAGCTGTTTTTT. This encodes CASSSLMSTGELFF.

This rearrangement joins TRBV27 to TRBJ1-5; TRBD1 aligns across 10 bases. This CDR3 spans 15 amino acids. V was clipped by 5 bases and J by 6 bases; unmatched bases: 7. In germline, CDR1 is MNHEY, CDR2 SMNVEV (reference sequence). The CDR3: CASSPWTGGAQPQHF. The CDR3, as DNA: TGTGCCAGCAGTCCGTGGACAGGGGGTGCTCAGCCCCAGCATTTT.

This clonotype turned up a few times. This chain's CDR3 is CASSFDISYEQYF. The CDR3 DNA reads TGTGCCAGCAGCTTCGACATCTCCTACGAGCAGTACTTC. V gene TRBV7-2 combines with J gene TRBJ2-7; D is unresolved. Trimming took 3 bases from V and 0 from J, leaving 6 bases between them. Germline CDR1 SGHTA, CDR2 FQGNSA. The CDR3 length is 13 residues.

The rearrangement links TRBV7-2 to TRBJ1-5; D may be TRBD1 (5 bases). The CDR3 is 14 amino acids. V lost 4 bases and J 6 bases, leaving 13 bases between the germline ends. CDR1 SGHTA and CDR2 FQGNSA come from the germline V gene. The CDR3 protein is CASSSITGPQPQHF. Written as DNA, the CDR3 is TGTGCCAGCAGCTCCATCACAGGTCCTCAGCCCCAGCATTTT. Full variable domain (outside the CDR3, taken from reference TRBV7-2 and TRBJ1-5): GAGVSQSPSNKVTEKGKDVELRCDPISGHTALYWYRQSLGQGLEFLIYFQGNSAPDKSGLPSDRFSAERTGGSVSTLTIQRTQQEDSAVYLCASSSITGPQPQHFGDGTRLSIL.

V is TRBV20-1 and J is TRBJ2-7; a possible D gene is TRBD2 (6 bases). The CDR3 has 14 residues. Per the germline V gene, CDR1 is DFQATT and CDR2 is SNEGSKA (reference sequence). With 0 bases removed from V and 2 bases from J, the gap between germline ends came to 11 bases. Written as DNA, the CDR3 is TGCAGTGCTAGAGATCCTAGCGTTCCCTACGAGCAGTACTTC. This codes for CSARDPSVPYEQYF.

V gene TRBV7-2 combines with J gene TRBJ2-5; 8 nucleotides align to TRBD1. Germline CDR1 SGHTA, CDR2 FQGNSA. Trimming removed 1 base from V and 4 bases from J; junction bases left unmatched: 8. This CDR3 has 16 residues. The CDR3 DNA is TGTGCCAGCAGCTTAGGTCGGACAGGGAGGAGAGAGACCCAGTACTTC. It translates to CASSLGRTGRRETQYF.

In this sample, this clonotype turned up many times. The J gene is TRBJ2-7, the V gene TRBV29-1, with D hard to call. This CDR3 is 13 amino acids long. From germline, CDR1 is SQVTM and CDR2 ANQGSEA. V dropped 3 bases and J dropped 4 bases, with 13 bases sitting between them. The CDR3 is CSVDGPGLYEQYF. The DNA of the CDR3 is TGCAGCGTTGATGGCCCAGGATTATACGAGCAGTACTTC.

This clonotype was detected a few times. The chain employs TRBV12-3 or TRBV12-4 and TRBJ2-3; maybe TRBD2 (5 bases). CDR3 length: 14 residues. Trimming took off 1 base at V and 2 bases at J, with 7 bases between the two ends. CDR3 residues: CASSLGENTDTQYF. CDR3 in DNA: TGTGCCAGCAGTTTAGGGGAGAACACAGATACGCAGTATTTT.

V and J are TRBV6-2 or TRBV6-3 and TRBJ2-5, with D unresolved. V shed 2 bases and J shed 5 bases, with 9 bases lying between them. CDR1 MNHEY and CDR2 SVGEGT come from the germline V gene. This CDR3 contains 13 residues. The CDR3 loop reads CASSYGGVETQYF. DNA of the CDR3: TGTGCCAGCAGTTACGGTGGCGTGGAGACCCAGTACTTC.

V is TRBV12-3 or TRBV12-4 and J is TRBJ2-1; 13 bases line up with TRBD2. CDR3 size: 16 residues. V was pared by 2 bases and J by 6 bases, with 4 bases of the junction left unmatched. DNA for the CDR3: TGTGCCAGCAGTTTAATGGGACTAGCGGGATTCAATGAGCAGTTCTTC. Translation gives CASSLMGLAGFNEQFF.